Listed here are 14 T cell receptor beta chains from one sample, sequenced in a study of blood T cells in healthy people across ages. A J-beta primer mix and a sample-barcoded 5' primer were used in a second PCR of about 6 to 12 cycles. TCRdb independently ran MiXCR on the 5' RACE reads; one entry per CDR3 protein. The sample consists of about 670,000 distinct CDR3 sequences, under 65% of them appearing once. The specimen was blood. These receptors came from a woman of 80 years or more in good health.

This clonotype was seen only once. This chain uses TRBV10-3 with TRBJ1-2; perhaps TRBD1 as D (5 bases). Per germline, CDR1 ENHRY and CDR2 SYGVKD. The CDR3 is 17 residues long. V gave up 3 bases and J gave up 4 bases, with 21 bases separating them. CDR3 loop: CAISDPLRQGRGYGYTF. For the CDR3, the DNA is TGTGCCATCAGTGACCCCCTGAGGCAGGGCCGGGGCTATGGCTACACCTTC.

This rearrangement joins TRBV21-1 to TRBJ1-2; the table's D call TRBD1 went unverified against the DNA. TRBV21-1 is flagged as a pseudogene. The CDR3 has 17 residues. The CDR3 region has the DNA TGTGCCAGCAGCAAAGATCGGTCGGGCGGGGCCGGCCCTGGCTACACCTTC. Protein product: CASSKDRSGGAGPGYTF.

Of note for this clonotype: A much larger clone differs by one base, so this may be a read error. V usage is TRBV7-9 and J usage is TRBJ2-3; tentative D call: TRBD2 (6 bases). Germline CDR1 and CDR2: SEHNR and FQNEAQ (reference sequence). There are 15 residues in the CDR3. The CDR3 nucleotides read TGTGCCGGCAGCGCGGGGCTGGGAAGCACAGATACGCAGTATTTT. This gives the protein CAGSAGLGSTDTQYF. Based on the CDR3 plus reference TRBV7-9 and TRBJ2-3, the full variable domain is DTGVSQNPRHKITKRGQNVTFRCDPISEHNRLYWYRQTLGQGPEFLTYFQNEAQLEKSRLLSDRFSAERPKGSFSTLEIQRTEQGDSAMYLCAGSAGLGSTDTQYFGPGTRLTVL.

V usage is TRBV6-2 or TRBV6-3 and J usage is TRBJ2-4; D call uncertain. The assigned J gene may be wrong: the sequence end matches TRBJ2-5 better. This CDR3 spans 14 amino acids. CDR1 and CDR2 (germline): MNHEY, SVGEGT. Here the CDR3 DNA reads TGTGCCAGCAGTGGGCTATTCACGATGGAGACCCAGTACTTC. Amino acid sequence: CASSGLFTMETQYF.

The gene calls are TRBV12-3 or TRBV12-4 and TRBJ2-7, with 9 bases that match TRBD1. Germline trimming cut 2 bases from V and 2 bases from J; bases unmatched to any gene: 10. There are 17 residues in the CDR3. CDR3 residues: CASSLKELGQGTYEQYF. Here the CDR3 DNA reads TGTGCCAGCAGTTTAAAGGAGTTGGGACAGGGCACCTACGAGCAGTACTTC.

The CDR3 nucleotides are TGTGCCACCAGTGAGTCTCGTGGGGCCTACAATGAGCAGTTCTTC. Its protein is CATSESRGAYNEQFF. The chain is built from TRBV24-1 and TRBJ2-1; D is unresolved. V dropped 4 bases and J dropped 2 bases, with 11 bases sitting between them. Per the germline V gene, CDR1 is KGHDR and CDR2 is SFDVKD. CDR3 length: 15 residues.

This CDR3 is CASSVSDRGLGEQYF. The CDR3 nucleotides are TGTGCCAGCAGCGTGTCAGACAGGGGGCTCGGGGAGCAGTACTTC. J is TRBJ2-7 and V is TRBV9; TRBD1 matches at 10 bases. The CDR3 runs 15 residues. Per the germline V gene, CDR1 is SGDLS and CDR2 is YYNGEE. The ends lost 2 bases at V and 7 bases at J; junction bases unmatched: 9.

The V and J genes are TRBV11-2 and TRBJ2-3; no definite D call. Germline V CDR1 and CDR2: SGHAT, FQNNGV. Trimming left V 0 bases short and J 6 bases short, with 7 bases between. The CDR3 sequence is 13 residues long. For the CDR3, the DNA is TGTGCCAGCAGCTTAGATGCCCAGGATACGCAGTATTTT. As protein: CASSLDAQDTQYF.

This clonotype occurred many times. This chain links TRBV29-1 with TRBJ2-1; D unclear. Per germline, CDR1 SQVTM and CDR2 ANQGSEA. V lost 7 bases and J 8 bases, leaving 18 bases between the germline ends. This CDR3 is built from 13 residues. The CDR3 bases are TGCAGCGCCCGACCCCGCATGGGGTATGAGCAGTTCTTC. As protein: CSARPRMGYEQFF.

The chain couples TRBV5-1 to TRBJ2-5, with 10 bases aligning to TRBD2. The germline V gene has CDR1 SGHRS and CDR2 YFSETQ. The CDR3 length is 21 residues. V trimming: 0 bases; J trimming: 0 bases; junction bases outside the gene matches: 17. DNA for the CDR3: TGCGCCAGCAGCTTGGCCGGGCTAGCGGGGGCCTCGTTTTTGTACCAAGAGACCCAGTACTTC. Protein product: CASSLAGLAGASFLYQETQYF.

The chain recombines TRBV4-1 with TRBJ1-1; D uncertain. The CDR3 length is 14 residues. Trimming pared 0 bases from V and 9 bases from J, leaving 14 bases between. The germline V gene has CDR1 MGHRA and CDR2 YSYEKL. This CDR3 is CASSQEAGDPKAFF. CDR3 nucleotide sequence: TGCGCCAGCAGCCAAGAGGCCGGAGATCCTAAAGCTTTCTTT.

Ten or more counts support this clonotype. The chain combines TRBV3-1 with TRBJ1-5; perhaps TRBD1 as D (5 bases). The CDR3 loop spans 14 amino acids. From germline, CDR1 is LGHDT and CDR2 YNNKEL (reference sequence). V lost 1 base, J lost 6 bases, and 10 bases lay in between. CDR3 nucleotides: TGTGCCAGCAGCCAAGGCGCGGGGGTTCAGCCCCAGCATTTT. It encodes CASSQGAGVQPQHF.

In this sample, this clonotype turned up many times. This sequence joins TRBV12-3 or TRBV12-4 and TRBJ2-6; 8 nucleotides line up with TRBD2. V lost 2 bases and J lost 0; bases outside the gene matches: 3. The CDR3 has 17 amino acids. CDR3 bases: TGTGCCAGCAGTTTAACTAGCGGCACCTCTGGGGCCAACGTCCTGACTTTC. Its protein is CASSLTSGTSGANVLTF.

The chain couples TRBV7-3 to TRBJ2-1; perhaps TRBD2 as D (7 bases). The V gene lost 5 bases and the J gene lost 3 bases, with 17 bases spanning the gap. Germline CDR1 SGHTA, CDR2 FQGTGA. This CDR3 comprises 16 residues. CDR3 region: CASSPGWGGLYNEQFF. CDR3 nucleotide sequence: TGTGCCAGCAGCCCGGGATGGGGGGGGCTCTACAATGAGCAGTTCTTC.